The clone carrying this T cell receptor beta chain was seen more than once but under ten times. This sample is drawn from a study of T cells in Graves' hyperthyroidism and ophthalmopathy. The CDR3 is 17 residues long. Germline V gene data show CDR1 as LGHDT and CDR2 as YNNKEL (reference sequence). Trimming at V came to 4 bases and at J to 5 bases, leaving 10 bases not matched to a gene. The definition of stable Graves' hyperthyroidism was no ophthalmopathy progression within 18 months. The source material, RNA transcripts, was used to amplify TCR beta CDR3 regions. The TCR CDR3 first-round RT-PCR relied on the HTBI primer set. A single record per CDR3 protein comes from TCRdb applying MiXCR to the multiplex PCR reads. Counted here are around 300,000 distinct CDR3 sequences, around 13% occurring once; the ten biggest clones make up around 23%.

The clonotype comes from a woman in her 30s with Graves' hyperthyroidism. The rearrangement links TRBV3-1 to TRBJ2-2, with 10 bases matching TRBD2. The sequencing sample was made of blood. CDR3 protein: CASSPTLAGVWTGELFF. The CDR3 DNA reads as TGTGCCAGCAGCCCCACCCTAGCGGGAGTGTGGACCGGGGAGCTGTTTTTT.